The entry below describes one T cell receptor beta chain. Its specificity is not known. PCR was performed using 60 Vbeta and 13 Jbeta primers. This table comes from immunoSEQ multiplex PCR, and its TCRdb copy is limited to in-frame clones, with some not included. The sample consists of some 90,000 clones, about two thirds of them appearing once. The data stem from a study of cytomegalovirus exposure and HLA in healthy donors. Whole-study results and caveats: The authors judged a highly shared variant cluster likely a sequencing artifact.

This CDR3 contains 15 residues. V was shortened by 0 bases and J by 8 bases, with 11 bases between the two germline ends. Germline CDR1 is SEHNR and CDR2 is FQNEAQ (reference sequence). The TCR was taken from a man aged 50 to 59 in good health and CMV-seronegative. Sequencing was done on a sample of PBMCs. The chain has TRBV7-9 and TRBJ1-6; D is ambiguous. The CDR3 is CASSLAAAADSPLHF. The CDR3 DNA reads as TGTGCCAGCAGCTTAGCGGCGGCCGCGGATTCACCCCTCCACTTT.